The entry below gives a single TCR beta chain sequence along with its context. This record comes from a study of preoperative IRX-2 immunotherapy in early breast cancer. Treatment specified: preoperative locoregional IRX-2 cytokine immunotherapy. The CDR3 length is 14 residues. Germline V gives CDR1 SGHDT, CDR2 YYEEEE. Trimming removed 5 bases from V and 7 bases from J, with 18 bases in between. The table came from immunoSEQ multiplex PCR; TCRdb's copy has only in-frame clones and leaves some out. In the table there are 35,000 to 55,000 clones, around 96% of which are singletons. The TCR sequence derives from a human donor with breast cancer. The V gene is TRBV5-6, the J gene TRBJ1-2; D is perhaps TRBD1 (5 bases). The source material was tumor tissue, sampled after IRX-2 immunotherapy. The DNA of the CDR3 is TGTGCCAGCAGTCCGACCGGACCGGACATTGGCTACACCTTC. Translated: CASSPTGPDIGYTF.